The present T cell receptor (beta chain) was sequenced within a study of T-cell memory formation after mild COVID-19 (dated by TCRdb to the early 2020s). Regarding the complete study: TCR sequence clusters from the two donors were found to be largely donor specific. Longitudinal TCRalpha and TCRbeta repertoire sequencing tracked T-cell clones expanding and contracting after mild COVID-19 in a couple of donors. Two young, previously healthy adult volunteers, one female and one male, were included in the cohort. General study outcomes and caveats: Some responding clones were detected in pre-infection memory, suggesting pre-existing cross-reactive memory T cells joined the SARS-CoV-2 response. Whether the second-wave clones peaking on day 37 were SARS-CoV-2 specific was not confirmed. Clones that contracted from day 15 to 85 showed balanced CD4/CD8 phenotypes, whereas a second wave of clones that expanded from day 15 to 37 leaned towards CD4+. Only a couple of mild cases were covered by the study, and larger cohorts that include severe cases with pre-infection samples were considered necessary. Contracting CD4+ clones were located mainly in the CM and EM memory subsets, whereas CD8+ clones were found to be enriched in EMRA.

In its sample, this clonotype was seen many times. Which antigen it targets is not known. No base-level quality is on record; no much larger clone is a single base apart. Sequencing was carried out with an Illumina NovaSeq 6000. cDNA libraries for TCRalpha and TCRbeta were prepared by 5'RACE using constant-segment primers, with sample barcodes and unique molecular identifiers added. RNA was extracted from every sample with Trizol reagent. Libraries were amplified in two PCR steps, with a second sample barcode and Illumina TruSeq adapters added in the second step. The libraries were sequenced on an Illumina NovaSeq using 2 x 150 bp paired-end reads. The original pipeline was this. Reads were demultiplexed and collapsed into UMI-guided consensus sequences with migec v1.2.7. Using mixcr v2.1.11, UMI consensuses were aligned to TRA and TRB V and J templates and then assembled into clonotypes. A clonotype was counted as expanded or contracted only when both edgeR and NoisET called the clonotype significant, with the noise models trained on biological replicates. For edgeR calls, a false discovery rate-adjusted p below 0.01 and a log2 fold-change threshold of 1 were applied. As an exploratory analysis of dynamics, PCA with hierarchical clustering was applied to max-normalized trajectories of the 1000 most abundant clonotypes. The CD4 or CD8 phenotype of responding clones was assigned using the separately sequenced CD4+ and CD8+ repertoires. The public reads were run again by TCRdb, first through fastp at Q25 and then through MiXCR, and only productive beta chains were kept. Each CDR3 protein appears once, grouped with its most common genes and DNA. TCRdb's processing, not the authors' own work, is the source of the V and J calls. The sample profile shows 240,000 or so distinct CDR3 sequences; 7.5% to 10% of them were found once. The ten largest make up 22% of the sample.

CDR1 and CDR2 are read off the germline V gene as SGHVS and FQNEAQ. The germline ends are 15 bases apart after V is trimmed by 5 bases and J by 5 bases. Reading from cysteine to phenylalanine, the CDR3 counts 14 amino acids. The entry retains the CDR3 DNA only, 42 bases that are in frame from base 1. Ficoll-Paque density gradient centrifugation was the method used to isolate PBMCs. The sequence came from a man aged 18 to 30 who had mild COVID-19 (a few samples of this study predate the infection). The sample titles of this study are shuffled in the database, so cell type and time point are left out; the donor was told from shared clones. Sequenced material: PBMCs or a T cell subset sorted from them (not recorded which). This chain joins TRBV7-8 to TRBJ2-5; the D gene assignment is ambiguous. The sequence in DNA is TGTGCCAGCAGCAACCGACCCGGCCCGGAGACCCAGTACTTC. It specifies CASSNRPGPETQYF.